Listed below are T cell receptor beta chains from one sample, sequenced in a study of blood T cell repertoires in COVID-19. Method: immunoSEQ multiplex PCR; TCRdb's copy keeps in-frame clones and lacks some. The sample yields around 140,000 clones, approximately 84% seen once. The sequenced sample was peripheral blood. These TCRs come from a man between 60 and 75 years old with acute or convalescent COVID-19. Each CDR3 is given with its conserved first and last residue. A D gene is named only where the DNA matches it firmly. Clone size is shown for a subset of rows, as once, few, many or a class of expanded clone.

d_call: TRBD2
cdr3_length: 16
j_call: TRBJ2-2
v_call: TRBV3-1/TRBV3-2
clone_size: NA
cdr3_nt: TGTGCCAGCAGCCAACGGGCGGGAGTAAACACCGGGGAGCTGTTTTTT
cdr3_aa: CASSQRAGVNTGELFF

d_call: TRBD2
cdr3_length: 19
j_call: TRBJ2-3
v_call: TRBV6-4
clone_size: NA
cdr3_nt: TGTGCCAGCAGTGACCCTCCCTCCGGACTAGCGGATAACACAGATACGCAGTATTTT
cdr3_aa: CASSDPPSGLADNTDTQYF

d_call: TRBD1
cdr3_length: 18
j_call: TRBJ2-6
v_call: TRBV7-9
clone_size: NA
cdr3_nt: TGTGCCAGCAGCTGGATGGGACAGGCTGGCTCTGGGGCCAACGTCCTGACTTTC
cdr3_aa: CASSWMGQAGSGANVLTF

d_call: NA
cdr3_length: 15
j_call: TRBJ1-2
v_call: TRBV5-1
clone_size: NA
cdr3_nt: TGCGCTTCCCAAAGGGGGGGAACGAACAACTATGGCTACACCTTC
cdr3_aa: CASQRGGTNNYGYTF

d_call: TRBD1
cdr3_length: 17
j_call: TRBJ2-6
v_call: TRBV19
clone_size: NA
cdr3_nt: TGTGCCAGTAGTGACGACAGGGGCACATCTGGGGCCAACGTCCTGACTTTC
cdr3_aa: CASSDDRGTSGANVLTF

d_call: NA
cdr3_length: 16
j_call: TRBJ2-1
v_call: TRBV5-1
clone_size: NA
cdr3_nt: TGCGCCAGCAGCTTTGGGCGGGCTTCTCCCTACAATGAGCAGTTCTTC
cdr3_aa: CASSFGRASPYNEQFF

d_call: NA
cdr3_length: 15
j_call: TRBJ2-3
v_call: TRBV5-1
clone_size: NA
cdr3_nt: TGCGCCAGCAGCTTGGAGAGTAGAAGCACAGATACGCAGTATTTT
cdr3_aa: CASSLESRSTDTQYF

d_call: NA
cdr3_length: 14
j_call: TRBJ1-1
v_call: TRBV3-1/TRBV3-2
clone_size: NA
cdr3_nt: TGTGCCAGCAGTTTTCGGGGGGAGGGCACTGAAGCTTTCTTT
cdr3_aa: CASSFRGEGTEAFF

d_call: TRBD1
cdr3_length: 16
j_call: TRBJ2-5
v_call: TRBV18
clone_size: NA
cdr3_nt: TGTGCCAGCTCGCGACCGGGACAGAAGGTGACAGAGACCCAGTACTTC
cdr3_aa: CASSRPGQKVTETQYF

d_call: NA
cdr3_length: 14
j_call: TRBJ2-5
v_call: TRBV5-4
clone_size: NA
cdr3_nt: TGTGCCAGCAGCTTCGCGGGCAATGTGGAGACCCAGTACTTC
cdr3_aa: CASSFAGNVETQYF

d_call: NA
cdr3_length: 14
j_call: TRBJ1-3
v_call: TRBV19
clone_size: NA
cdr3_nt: TGTGCCAGTAGTATTCTTAGCTCTGGAAACACCATATATTTT
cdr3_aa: CASSILSSGNTIYF

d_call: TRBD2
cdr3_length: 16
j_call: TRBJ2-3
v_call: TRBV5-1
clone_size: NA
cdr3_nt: TGCGCCAGCAGCTTGAGTACCGGGAGGTCAACAGATACGCAGTATTTT
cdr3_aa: CASSLSTGRSTDTQYF

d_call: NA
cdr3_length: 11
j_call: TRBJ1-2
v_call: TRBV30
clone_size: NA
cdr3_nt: TGTGCCTGGATGCGGGACTATGGCTACACCTTC
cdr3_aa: CAWMRDYGYTF

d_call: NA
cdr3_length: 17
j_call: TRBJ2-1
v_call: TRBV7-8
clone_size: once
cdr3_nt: TGTGCCAGCAGCTTAGTCGGAGGTCAGGCCTCCTACAATGAGCAGTTCTTC
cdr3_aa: CASSLVGGQASYNEQFF

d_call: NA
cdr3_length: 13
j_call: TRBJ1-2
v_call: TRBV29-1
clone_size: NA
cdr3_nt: TGCAGCTCCGATGCCGGGAATAACTATGGCTACACCTTC
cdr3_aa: CSSDAGNNYGYTF

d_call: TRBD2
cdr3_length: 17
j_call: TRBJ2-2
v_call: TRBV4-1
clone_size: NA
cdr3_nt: TGCGCCAGCAGCCAAGTTCGGGGACTAGCGGTCACCGGGGAGCTGTTTTTT
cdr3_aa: CASSQVRGLAVTGELFF

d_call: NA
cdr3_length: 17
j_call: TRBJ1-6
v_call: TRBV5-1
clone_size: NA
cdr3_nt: TGCGCCAGCGCGACAGTTCCGGCGAGCTCCTATAATTCACCCCTCCACTTT
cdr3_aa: CASATVPASSYNSPLHF

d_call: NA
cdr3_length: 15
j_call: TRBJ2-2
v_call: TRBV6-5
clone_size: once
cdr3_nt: TGTGCCAGCAGTTACTCGGTCAGAAACACCGGGGAGCTGTTTTTT
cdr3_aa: CASSYSVRNTGELFF

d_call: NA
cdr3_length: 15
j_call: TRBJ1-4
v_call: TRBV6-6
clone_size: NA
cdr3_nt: TGTGCCAGCAGTTACTCGGGCAGGGTTGAGGAAAAACTGTTTTTT
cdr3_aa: CASSYSGRVEEKLFF

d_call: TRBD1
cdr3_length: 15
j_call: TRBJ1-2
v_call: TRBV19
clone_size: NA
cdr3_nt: TGTGCCAGTACCCCAGCGGGAGGGGGCAACTATGGCTACACCTTC
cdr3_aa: CASTPAGGGNYGYTF

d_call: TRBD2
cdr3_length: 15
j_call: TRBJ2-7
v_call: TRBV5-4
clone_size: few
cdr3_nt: TGTGCCAGCAGCTTGGTGGGGGGGACCTCCTACGAGCAGTACTTC
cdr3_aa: CASSLVGGTSYEQYF

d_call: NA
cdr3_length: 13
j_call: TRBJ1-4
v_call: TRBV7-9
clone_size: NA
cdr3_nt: TGTGCCAGCAGCTTATCCGCGGCCGAAAAACTGTTTTTT
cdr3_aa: CASSLSAAEKLFF

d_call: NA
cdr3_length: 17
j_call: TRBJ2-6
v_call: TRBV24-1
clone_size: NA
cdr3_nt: TGTGCCACCCAGGAGGGGCGGATTCTTTCTGGGGCCAACGTCCTGACTTTC
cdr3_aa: CATQEGRILSGANVLTF

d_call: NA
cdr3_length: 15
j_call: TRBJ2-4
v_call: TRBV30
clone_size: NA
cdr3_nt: TGTGCCTGGAGTGCAGGGCGAGCAGCCAAAAACATTCAGTACTTC
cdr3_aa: CAWSAGRAAKNIQYF

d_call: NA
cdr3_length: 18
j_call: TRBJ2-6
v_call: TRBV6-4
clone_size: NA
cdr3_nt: TGTGCCAGCAGCTTAACCGGGACACCAACCTCTGGGGCCAACGTCCTGACTTTC
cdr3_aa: CASSLTGTPTSGANVLTF

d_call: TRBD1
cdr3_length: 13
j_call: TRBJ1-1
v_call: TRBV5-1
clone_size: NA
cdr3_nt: TGCGCCAGCAGCTCAGGGGGCGGCACTGAAGCTTTCTTT
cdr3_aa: CASSSGGGTEAFF

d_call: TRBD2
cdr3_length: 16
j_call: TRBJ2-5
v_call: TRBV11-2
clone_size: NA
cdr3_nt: TGTGCCAGCAGCCCCGGACTAGCGGGGAACCAAGAGACCCAGTACTTC
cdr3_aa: CASSPGLAGNQETQYF

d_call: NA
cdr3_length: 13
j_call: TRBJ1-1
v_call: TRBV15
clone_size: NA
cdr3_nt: TGTGCCACCAGCAGGGTTGGGACATTCGAAGCTTTCTTT
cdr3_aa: CATSRVGTFEAFF

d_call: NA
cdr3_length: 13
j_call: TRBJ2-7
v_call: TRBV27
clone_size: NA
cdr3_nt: TGTGCCAGCGGGGGAGGGGGGACCTACGAGCAGTACTTC
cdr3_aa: CASGGGGTYEQYF

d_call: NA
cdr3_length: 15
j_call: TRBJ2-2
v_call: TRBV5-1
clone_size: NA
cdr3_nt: TGCGCCAGCATGGGTGGGGCACTGGACACCGGGGAGCTGTTTTTT
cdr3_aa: CASMGGALDTGELFF

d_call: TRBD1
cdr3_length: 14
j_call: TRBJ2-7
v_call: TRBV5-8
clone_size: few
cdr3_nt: TGTGCCAGCAGCTTGGACAGGGGGTCCTACGAGCAGTACTTC
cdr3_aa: CASSLDRGSYEQYF

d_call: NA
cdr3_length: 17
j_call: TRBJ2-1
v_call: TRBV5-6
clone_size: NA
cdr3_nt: TGTGCCAGCAGCTTGGCCCCTACTAGTAGAAATTACAATGAGCAGTTCTTC
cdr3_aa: CASSLAPTSRNYNEQFF

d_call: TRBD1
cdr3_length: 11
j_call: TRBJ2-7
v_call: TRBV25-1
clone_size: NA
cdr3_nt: TGTGCCACCGGGACAGGGAGCGAGCAGTACTTC
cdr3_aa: CATGTGSEQYF

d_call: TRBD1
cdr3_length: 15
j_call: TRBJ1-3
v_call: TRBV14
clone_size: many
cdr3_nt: TGTGCCAGCAGCCGACAGGGCGTGTCGGGAAACACCATATATTTT
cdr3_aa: CASSRQGVSGNTIYF

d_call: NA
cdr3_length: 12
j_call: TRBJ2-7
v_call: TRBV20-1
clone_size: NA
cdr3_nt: TGCAGTGCTAGTCAGACTACCTACGAGCAGTACTTC
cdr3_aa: CSASQTTYEQYF

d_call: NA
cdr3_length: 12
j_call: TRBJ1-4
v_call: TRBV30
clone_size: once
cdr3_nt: TGTGCCTGGAACAGGGTTAATGAAAAACTGTTTTTT
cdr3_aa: CAWNRVNEKLFF

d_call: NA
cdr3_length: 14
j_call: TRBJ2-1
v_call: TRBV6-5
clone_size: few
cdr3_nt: TGTGCCAGCAGTTACTCATCCCCGCGAAATGAGCAGTTCTTC
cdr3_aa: CASSYSSPRNEQFF